The 6 T cell receptor beta chains in this list originate from one sample, sequenced in a study of Graves' ophthalmopathy and Graves' hyperthyroidism. The TCR beta CDR3 regions underwent amplification from RNA transcripts. The library came from an HTBI-primed first-round RT-PCR and a second-round multiplex PCR. One entry per CDR3 protein, called by TCRdb with MiXCR from the multiplex PCR reads. The sample records 1 million to 1.3 million distinct CDR3 sequences, less than 45% being singletons. Material: peripheral blood or thyroid tissue (not recorded which). These receptors all come from an adult man with Graves' hyperthyroidism.

This clonotype was detected only a few times. The chain combines TRBV5-5 with TRBJ2-7; D is possibly TRBD1 (7 bases). Germline CDR1 is SGHKS and CDR2 is YYEKEE (reference sequence). V was cut by 7 bases and J by 4 bases, with 15 bases left in between. The CDR3 is 13 residues long. The CDR3 region has the DNA TGTGCCAGCGGTCAGGGGGGTCCTTACGAGCAGTACTTC. Encoded protein: CASGQGGPYEQYF.

This clonotype was counted a few times. The chain couples TRBV2 to TRBJ2-5; 9 positions match TRBD1. This CDR3 is built from 15 residues. V lost 5 bases and J lost 4; bases outside the gene matches: 8. Germline V lookup: CDR1 SNHLY, CDR2 FYNNEI. In DNA form, the CDR3 reads TGTGCCAGCAGTTCCCGAGGGACAGGGTTAGAGACCCAGTACTTC. Its protein is CASSSRGTGLETQYF.

In this sample, this clonotype turned up a few times. This chain connects TRBV14 to TRBJ2-7; the D call may be TRBD1 or TRBD2 (5 bases each). Germline values: CDR1 SGHDN, CDR2 FVKESK. Deletions cut 4 bases from V and 2 bases from J, with 15 bases between. This CDR3 is built from 15 residues. CDR3 coding DNA: TGTGCCAGCAGCCCCTGGGGGACCTCCACCTACGAGCAGTACTTC. Translation gives CASSPWGTSTYEQYF.

This clonotype occurred many times. This chain connects TRBV11-2 to TRBJ2-5; the match to TRBD1 covers 9 bases. This CDR3 contains 15 residues. CDR1 and CDR2 from the germline V gene are SGHAT and FQNNGV. Trimming cost V 5 bases and J 1 base; bases outside gene matches: 5. Here the CDR3 DNA reads TGTGCCAGCAGCCCCCGGGACAGGGCCCAAGAGACCCAGTACTTC. It specifies CASSPRDRAQETQYF.

This clonotype was detected a few times. The chain has TRBV7-8 and TRBJ2-5; D is ambiguous. Germline CDR1 reads SGHVS; CDR2 reads FQNEAQ. The V end was cut by 1 base, the J end by 9 bases, with 9 bases between. The CDR3 totals 12 residues. CDR3: CASSLEKSAQYF. The CDR3 DNA is TGTGCCAGCAGCTTAGAGAAATCCGCCCAGTACTTC.

This clonotype has just one count. At one end the junction does not follow the germline gene, possibly because of a read error. The gene calls are TRBV7-2 and TRBJ2-7; D may correspond to TRBD1 or TRBD2 (6 bases each). CDR3 length: 15 amino acids. Germline V gene data show CDR1 as SGHTA and CDR2 as FQGNSA. The DNA of the CDR3 is TGTGCCAGCAGCTCTCGCCGGGGGCCCACCGGGGAGCTGTACTTC. It specifies CASSSRRGPTGELYF.